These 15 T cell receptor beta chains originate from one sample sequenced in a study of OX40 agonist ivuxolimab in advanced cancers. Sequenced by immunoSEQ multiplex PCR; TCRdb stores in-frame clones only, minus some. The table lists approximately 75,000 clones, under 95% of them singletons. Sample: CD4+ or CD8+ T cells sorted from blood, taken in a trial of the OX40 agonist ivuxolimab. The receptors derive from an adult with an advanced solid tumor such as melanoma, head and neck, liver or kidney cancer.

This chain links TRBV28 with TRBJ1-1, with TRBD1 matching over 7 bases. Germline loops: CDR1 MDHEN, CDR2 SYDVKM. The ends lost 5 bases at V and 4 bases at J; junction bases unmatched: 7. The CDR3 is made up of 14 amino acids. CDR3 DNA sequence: TGTGCCAGCAGTGCCTCAGGGGGAGGCACTGAAGCTTTCTTT. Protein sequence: CASSASGGGTEAFF.

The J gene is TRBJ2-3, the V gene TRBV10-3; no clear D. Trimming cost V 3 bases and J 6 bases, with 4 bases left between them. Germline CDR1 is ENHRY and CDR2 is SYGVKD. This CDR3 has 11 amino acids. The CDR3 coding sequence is TGTGCCATCAGTGAAGCTGATACGCAGTATTTT. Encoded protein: CAISEADTQYF.

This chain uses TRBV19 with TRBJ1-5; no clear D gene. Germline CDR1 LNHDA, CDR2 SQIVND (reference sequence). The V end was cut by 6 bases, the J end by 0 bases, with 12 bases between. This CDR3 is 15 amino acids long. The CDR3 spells CASRGMADSNQPQHF. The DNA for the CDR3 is TGTGCCAGTAGGGGGATGGCGGATAGCAATCAGCCCCAGCATTTT.

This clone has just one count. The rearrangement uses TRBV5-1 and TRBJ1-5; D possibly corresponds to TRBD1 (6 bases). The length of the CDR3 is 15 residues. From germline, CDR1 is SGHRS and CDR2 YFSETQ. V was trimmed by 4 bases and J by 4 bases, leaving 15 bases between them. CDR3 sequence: CASSPLGGDNQPQHF. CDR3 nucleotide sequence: TGCGCCAGCAGCCCCCTAGGGGGGGATAATCAGCCCCAGCATTTT.

DNA of the CDR3: TGTGCCAGTAGTATGAGGCTAGCGGGGGGGCCAGGGAATGAGCAGTTCTTC. Amino acids: CASSMRLAGGPGNEQFF. This sequence joins TRBV19 and TRBJ2-1, with TRBD2 matching 12 bases. This CDR3 spans 17 amino acids. V lost 3 bases to trimming and J lost 7 bases; unmatched junction nucleotides: 10. CDR1 and CDR2 from the germline V gene are LNHDA and SQIVND (reference sequence).

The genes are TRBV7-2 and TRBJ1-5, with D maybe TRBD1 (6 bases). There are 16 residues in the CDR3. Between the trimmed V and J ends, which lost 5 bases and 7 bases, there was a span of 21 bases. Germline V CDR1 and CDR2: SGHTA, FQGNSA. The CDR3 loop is CASSRQIRDQGQPQHF. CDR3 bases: TGTGCCAGCAGCCGCCAAATCCGGGACCAGGGGCAGCCCCAGCATTTT.

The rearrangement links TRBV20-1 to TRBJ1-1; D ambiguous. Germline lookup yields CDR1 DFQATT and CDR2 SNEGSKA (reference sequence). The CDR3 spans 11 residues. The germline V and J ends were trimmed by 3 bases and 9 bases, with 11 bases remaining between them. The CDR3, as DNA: TGCAGTGCTAGGCTTATGACCAAAGCTTTCTTT. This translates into CSARLMTKAFF.

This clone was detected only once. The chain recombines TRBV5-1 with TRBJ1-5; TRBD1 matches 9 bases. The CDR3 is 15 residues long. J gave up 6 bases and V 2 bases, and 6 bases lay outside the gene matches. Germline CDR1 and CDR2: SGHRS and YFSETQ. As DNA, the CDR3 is TGCGCCAGCAGCTTACAGGGGGCGTTAGGTCAGCCCCAGCATTTT. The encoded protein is CASSLQGALGQPQHF.

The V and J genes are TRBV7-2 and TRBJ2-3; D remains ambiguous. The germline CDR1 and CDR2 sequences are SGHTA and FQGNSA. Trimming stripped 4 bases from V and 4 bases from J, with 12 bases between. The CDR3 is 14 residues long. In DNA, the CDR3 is TGTGCCAGCAGCTCCCTCGGCGCCGCAGATACGCAGTATTTT. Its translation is CASSSLGAADTQYF.

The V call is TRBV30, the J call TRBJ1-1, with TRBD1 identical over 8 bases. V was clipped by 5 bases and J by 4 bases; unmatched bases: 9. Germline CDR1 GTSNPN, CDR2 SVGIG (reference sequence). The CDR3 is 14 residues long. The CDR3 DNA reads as TGTGCCTGGGGCACAGGGGGGAACGGCACTGAAGCTTTCTTT. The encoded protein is CAWGTGGNGTEAFF.

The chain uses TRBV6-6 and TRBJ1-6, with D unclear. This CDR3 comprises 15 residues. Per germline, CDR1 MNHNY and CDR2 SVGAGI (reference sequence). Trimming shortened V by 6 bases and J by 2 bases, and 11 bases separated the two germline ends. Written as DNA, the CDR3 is TGTGCCAGCAGCCCCACGGTAGCCTATAATTCACCCCTCCACTTT. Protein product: CASSPTVAYNSPLHF.

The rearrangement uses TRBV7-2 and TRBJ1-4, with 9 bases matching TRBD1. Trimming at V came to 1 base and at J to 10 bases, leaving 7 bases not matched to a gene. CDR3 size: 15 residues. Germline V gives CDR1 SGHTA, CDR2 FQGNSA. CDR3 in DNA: TGTGCCAGCAGCTTAGACGGGACAGGGTCTGGAAAACTGTTTTTT. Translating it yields CASSLDGTGSGKLFF.

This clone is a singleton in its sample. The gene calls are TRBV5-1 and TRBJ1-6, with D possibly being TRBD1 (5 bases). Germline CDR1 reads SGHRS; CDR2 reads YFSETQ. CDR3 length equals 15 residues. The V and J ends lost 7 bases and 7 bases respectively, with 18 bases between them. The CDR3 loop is CASALPGTANSPLHF. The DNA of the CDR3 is TGCGCCAGCGCACTTCCCGGGACGGCGAATTCACCCCTCCACTTT.

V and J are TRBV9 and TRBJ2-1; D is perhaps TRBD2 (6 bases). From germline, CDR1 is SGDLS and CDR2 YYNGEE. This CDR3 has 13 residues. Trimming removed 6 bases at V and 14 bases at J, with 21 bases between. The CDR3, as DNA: TGTGCCAGCAAGACGGGGGATAAGGGTGTTGAGTTCTTC. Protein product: CASKTGDKGVEFF. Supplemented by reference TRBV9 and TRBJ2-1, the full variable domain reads DSGVTQTPKHLITATGQRVTLRCSPRSGDLSVYWYQQSLDQGLQFLIQYYNGEERAKGNILERFSAQQFPDLHSELNLSSLELGDSALYFCASKTGDKGVEFFGPGTRLTVL.

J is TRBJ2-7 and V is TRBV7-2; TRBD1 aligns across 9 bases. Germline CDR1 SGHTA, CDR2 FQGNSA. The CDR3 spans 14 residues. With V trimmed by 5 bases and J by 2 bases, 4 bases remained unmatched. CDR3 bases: TGTGCCAGCAGCCTCCGGGACAGGGCCTACGAGCAGTACTTC. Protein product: CASSLRDRAYEQYF.